The 27 T cell receptor beta chains reported below all come from one sample, sequenced in a study of response to subunit inactivated influenza vaccine. TCRdb processed the RT-PCR reads anew with MiXCR; each CDR3 protein has one entry. Of about 700,000 distinct CDR3 sequences in the sample, around 15% were seen once. Sequencing used PBMCs from blood, obtained 14 to 15 days before vaccination. These receptors came from a man between 45 and 60 years old who received an inactivated influenza vaccine.

This clonotype has just a few counts. This chain links TRBV27 with TRBJ2-1, with D perhaps TRBD2 (6 bases). Germline V gives CDR1 MNHEY, CDR2 SMNVEV (reference sequence). This CDR3 is 18 amino acids long. Deletions cut 2 bases from V and 6 bases from J, with 23 bases between. CDR3 DNA: TGTGCCAGCAGTTTAAGGGGTAGCGGACGAACGACCGTCAATGAGCAGTTCTTC. This sequence encodes CASSLRGSGRTTVNEQFF.

The chain joins TRBV12-3 or TRBV12-4 to TRBJ1-5; no firm D call. This CDR3 region has 11 residues. Trimming left V 6 bases short and J 9 bases short, with 9 bases between. CDR3 protein: CASSGSGPQHF. The CDR3 bases are TGTGCCAGCAGCGGGAGCGGGCCCCAGCATTTT.

V is TRBV7-9 and J is TRBJ2-1; D may be TRBD1 or TRBD2 (5 bases each). In germline, CDR1 is SEHNR, CDR2 FQNEAQ (reference sequence). The ends were cut back, 0 bases at V and 8 bases at J, with 17 bases in the middle. This CDR3 spans 16 amino acids. Here the CDR3 reads CASSLAGTGPGYEQFF. Here the CDR3 DNA reads TGTGCCAGCAGCTTAGCTGGGACGGGCCCCGGGTATGAGCAGTTCTTC.

J is TRBJ1-1 and V is TRBV5-4, with a weak D call TRBD1 (5 bases). CDR1 and CDR2 from the germline V gene are SGHNT and YYREEE (reference sequence). The CDR3 runs 16 residues. Between the trimmed V and J ends, which lost 0 bases and 0 bases, there was a span of 12 bases. As DNA, the CDR3 is TGTGCCAGCAGCTTGGTCATGGGGCAGATGAACACTGAAGCTTTCTTT. Translation gives CASSLVMGQMNTEAFF.

This clonotype was found a few times. The genes are TRBV29-1 and TRBJ1-1; D unclear. CDR1 is SQVTM and CDR2 is ANQGSEA in the germline V gene. This CDR3 region has 13 residues. Deletions cut 5 bases from V and 5 bases from J, with 15 bases between. CDR3 protein: CSVPRVGRTEAFF. The CDR3 DNA reads TGCAGCGTTCCGAGGGTGGGCCGAACTGAAGCTTTCTTT. Combining the CDR3 with reference TRBV29-1 and TRBJ1-1 gives the whole variable domain SAVISQKPSRDICQRGTSLTIQCQVDSQVTMMFWYRQQPGQSLTLIATANQGSEATYESGFVIDKFPISRPNLTFSTLTVSNMSPEDSSIYLCSVPRVGRTEAFFGQGTRLTVV.

This clonotype showed up just a few times. This chain links TRBV12-3 or TRBV12-4 with TRBJ1-2; 11 bases map to TRBD1. The CDR3 has 14 amino acids. With 10 bases clipped from V and 4 bases from J, the junction kept 8 bases outside the gene matches. The CDR3 DNA is TGTGCCACCTCCCTAGGGACAGGGGGCTATGGCTACACCTTC. Translating it yields CATSLGTGGYGYTF.

The sample holds a few counts of this clonotype. The chain combines TRBV12-3 or TRBV12-4 with TRBJ1-1; D unclear. The CDR3 is 14 residues long. With 2 bases removed from V and 2 bases from J, the gap between germline ends came to 9 bases. In DNA form, the CDR3 reads TGTGCCAGCAGTTTACGGGTAGGAAACACTGAAGCTTTCTTT. Translation gives CASSLRVGNTEAFF.

The rearrangement links TRBV3-1 to TRBJ1-1; D unclear. This CDR3 has 12 amino acids. CDR1 and CDR2 from the germline V gene are LGHDT and YNNKEL (reference sequence). The V gene lost 3 bases and the J gene lost 1 base, with 3 bases spanning the gap. For the CDR3, the DNA is TGTGCCAGCAGCCATAAGAACACTGAAGCTTTCTTT. This sequence encodes CASSHKNTEAFF.

The chain is built from TRBV5-1 and TRBJ2-1; D is possibly TRBD2 (5 bases). This CDR3 has 15 amino acids. With 0 bases removed from V and 12 bases from J, the gap between germline ends came to 19 bases. CDR1 SGHRS and CDR2 YFSETQ come from the germline V gene. CDR3 loop: CASSLGALSREGQFF. CDR3 in DNA: TGCGCCAGCAGCTTGGGCGCCCTTTCTCGAGAGGGGCAGTTCTTC.

J is TRBJ2-3 and V is TRBV7-8; D not certain. This CDR3 comprises 15 residues. Trimming cost V 4 bases and J 3 bases, with 14 bases left between them. Germline V CDR1 and CDR2: SGHVS, FQNEAQ. This CDR3 is CASSSTTARTDTQYF. CDR3 DNA: TGTGCCAGCAGCTCTACTACAGCCAGGACAGATACGCAGTATTTT.

This clonotype was counted between two and nine times. The gene calls are TRBV7-8 and TRBJ2-1; D gene uncertain. Between the trimmed V and J ends, which lost 2 bases and 0 bases, there was a span of 8 bases. Germline-derived CDR1 and CDR2 are SGHVS and FQNEAQ. The CDR3 has 15 amino acids. The CDR3 spells CASSLIYGSYNEQFF. CDR3 sequence (DNA): TGTGCCAGCAGCTTAATTTACGGCTCCTACAATGAGCAGTTCTTC.

This clonotype was detected ten times or more. J is TRBJ2-1 and V is TRBV24-1; 14 bases agree with TRBD2. The trim removed 9 bases at V and 7 bases at J, leaving 4 bases unmatched. Germline V gene lookup returns CDR1 KGHDR and CDR2 SFDVKD. This CDR3 region has 14 residues. The chain's CDR3 is CATSGTSGSNEQFF. The DNA for the CDR3 is TGTGCCACCTCTGGGACTAGCGGGAGTAATGAGCAGTTCTTC.

This clonotype has more than one count but fewer than ten. This chain uses TRBV30 with TRBJ1-5, with no clear D. The length of the CDR3 is 13 residues. V shed 0 bases and J shed 4 bases, with 7 bases lying between them. Germline V lookup: CDR1 GTSNPN, CDR2 SVGIG (reference sequence). DNA of the CDR3: TGTGCCTGGAGTGTCTCCCTAAATCAGCCCCAGCATTTT. Its protein is CAWSVSLNQPQHF.

This clonotype was counted between two and nine times. The chain joins TRBV11-1 to TRBJ2-6; 13 nucleotides align to TRBD2. V was clipped by 3 bases and J by 0 bases; unmatched bases: 17. CDR1 SGHAT and CDR2 FQDESV come from the germline V gene (reference sequence). The CDR3 covers 23 residues. DNA for the CDR3: TGTGCCAGCAGCTTGAGGCTATTTGAGACGACTAGCGGGGGGAGCTCTGGGGCCAACGTCCTGACTTTC. As protein: CASSLRLFETTSGGSSGANVLTF.

This clonotype was counted between two and nine times. The J gene is TRBJ1-5, the V gene TRBV6-2 or TRBV6-3; D is possibly TRBD1 (6 bases). Germline V gene sequence: CDR1 MNHEY, CDR2 SVGEGT. This CDR3 is 14 amino acids long. V was trimmed by 6 bases and J by 5 bases, leaving 14 bases between them. This CDR3 is CASRPTGYYQPQHF. CDR3 in DNA: TGTGCCAGCAGGCCGACAGGATATTATCAGCCCCAGCATTTT.

The chain uses TRBV20-1 and TRBJ1-5; 8 bases agree with TRBD1. Germline trimming cut 6 bases from V and 6 bases from J; bases unmatched to any gene: 13. Germline CDR1 DFQATT, CDR2 SNEGSKA (reference sequence). There are 15 residues in the CDR3. CDR3 residues: CSAVSSGGVGQPQHF. The CDR3 nucleotides read TGCAGTGCCGTTTCTTCAGGGGGCGTAGGTCAGCCCCAGCATTTT.

This clonotype showed up many times. The V call is TRBV12-3 or TRBV12-4, the J call TRBJ2-2; D remains ambiguous. This CDR3 is built from 13 residues. Trimming removed 6 bases from V and 2 bases from J, with 7 bases in between. CDR3 protein: CASRTANTGELFF. In DNA, the CDR3 is TGTGCCAGCAGGACGGCCAACACCGGGGAGCTGTTTTTT.

The CDR3 region is CASNQQGSRTGELFF. As DNA, the CDR3 is TGTGCCAGCAATCAGCAGGGGAGTAGGACCGGGGAGCTGTTTTTT. The rearrangement uses TRBV2 and TRBJ2-2, with a weak D call TRBD1 (6 bases). The CDR3 is 15 amino acids. The germline V gene encodes CDR1 SNHLY and CDR2 FYNNEI. Deletions cut 7 bases from V and 5 bases from J, with 17 bases between.

The chain recombines TRBV5-1 with TRBJ2-7; 7 bases agree with TRBD2. Unmatched junction bases numbered 9, after V lost 2 bases and J lost 4 bases. CDR3 size: 15 residues. The germline CDR1 and CDR2 sequences are SGHRS and YFSETQ. The CDR3 loop is CASSLGALAAYEQYF. Written as DNA, the CDR3 is TGCGCCAGCAGCTTAGGGGCTCTAGCGGCATACGAGCAGTACTTC.

V usage is TRBV5-1 and J usage is TRBJ2-1; 8 bases fit TRBD2. There are 18 residues in the CDR3. Per the germline V gene, CDR1 is SGHRS and CDR2 is YFSETQ. The V segment lost 0 bases and the J segment 4 bases; nucleotides outside the gene matches: 12. Written as DNA, the CDR3 is TGCGCCAGCAGCTTGGATGGTTCCCTTAGCGGGAATTACAATGAGCAGTTCTTC. It yields the protein CASSLDGSLSGNYNEQFF. Drawing the rest from reference TRBV5-1 and TRBJ2-1, the complete variable domain is KAGVTQTPRYLIKTRGQQVTLSCSPISGHRSVSWYQQTPGQGLQFLFEYFSETQRNKGNFPGRFSGRQFSNSRSEMNVSTLELGDSALYLCASSLDGSLSGNYNEQFFGPGTRLTVL.

This clonotype has only a few counts. The chain couples TRBV11-2 to TRBJ1-2, with no clear D. The germline CDR1 and CDR2 sequences are SGHAT and FQNNGV. The CDR3 totals 14 residues. The ends were cut back, 1 base at V and 5 bases at J, with 11 bases in the middle. The CDR3 loop reads CASSLVSGLYGYTF. The CDR3 bases are TGTGCCAGCAGCTTAGTCTCAGGCCTGTATGGCTACACCTTC.

The V call is TRBV4-3, the J call TRBJ2-7; possible D gene TRBD2, 5 bases. The CDR3 is made up of 16 amino acids. CDR1 LGHNA and CDR2 YSLEER come from the germline V gene. Trimming pared 4 bases from V and 4 bases from J, leaving 20 bases between. CDR3 region: CASSLDARTRDYEQYF. In DNA, the CDR3 is TGCGCCAGCAGCCTCGACGCACGGACGAGGGATTACGAGCAGTACTTC.

This chain connects TRBV7-2 to TRBJ2-3; unclear D gene. Trimming took off 1 base at V and 4 bases at J, with 9 bases between the two ends. CDR3 length: 14 amino acids. Germline V gene data show CDR1 as SGHTA and CDR2 as FQGNSA. The CDR3, as DNA: TGTGCCAGCAGCTTAGATGGGAACGCAGATACGCAGTATTTT. This gives the protein CASSLDGNADTQYF.

With regard to this clonotype: At one end, the junction sequence differs from germline, possibly due to a read error. CDR3 residues: CASSFGTSGYTEQFF. CDR3 sequence (DNA): TGTGCCAGCAGCTTCGGGACTAGTGGGTACACTGAGCAGTTCTTC. V usage is TRBV11-3 and J usage is TRBJ2-1, with 8 bases aligning to TRBD2. The CDR3 is 15 amino acids. From germline, CDR1 is SGHNT and CDR2 YENEEA. Together with reference TRBV11-3 and TRBJ2-1, the CDR3 gives the full variable domain: EAGVVQSPRYKIIEKKQPVAFWCNPISGHNTLYWYLQNLGQGPELLIRYENEEAVDDSQLPKDRFSAERLKGVDSTLKIQPAELGDSAVYLCASSFGTSGYTEQFFGPGTRLTVL.

The V call is TRBV24-1, the J call TRBJ2-3; no clear D gene. The CDR3 has 13 amino acids. V was clipped by 3 bases and J by 5 bases, with 8 bases between them. Germline CDR1 reads KGHDR; CDR2 reads SFDVKD. The CDR3 DNA is TGTGCCACCAGTGATCATAACGTAGATACGCAGTATTTT. Its translation: CATSDHNVDTQYF.

This clonotype came up many times. V and J are TRBV6-5 and TRBJ1-2; D may be TRBD1 (5 bases). V dropped 2 bases and J dropped 2 bases, with 9 bases sitting between them. Germline lookup yields CDR1 MNHEY and CDR2 SVGAGI. The CDR3 has 14 amino acids. The CDR3 sequence is CASSYDRINYGYTF. As DNA, the CDR3 is TGTGCCAGCAGTTACGACAGAATCAACTATGGCTACACCTTC.

This clonotype was observed a few times. The chain links TRBV5-6 to TRBJ1-1; D gene uncertain. From germline, CDR1 is SGHDT and CDR2 YYEEEE. The CDR3 runs 15 residues. The V gene lost 2 bases and the J gene lost 1 base, with 12 bases spanning the gap. CDR3 nucleotides: TGTGCCAGCAGCTTTGGTAGGCCCTCGAACACTGAAGCTTTCTTT. Protein product: CASSFGRPSNTEAFF.